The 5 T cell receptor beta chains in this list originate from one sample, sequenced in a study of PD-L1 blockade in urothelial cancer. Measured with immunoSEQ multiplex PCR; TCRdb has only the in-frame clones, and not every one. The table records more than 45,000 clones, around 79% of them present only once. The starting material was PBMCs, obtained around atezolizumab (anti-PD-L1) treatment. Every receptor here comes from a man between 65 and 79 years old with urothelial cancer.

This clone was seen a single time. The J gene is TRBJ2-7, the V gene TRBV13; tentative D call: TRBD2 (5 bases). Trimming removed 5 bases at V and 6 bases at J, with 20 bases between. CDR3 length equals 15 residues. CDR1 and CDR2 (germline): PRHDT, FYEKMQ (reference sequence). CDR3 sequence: CASSPTPRPAGEQYF. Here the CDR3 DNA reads TGTGCCAGCAGCCCCACGCCTCGACCGGCGGGCGAGCAGTACTTC.

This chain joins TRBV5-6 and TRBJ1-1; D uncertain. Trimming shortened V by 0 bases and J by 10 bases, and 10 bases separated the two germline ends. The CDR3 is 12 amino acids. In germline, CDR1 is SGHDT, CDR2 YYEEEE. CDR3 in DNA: TGTGCCAGCAGCTTGGGCGGGATGGGAGCTTTCTTT. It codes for CASSLGGMGAFF. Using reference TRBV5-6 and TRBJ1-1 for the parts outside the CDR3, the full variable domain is DAGVTQSPTHLIKTRGQQVTLRCSPKSGHDTVSWYQQALGQGPQFIFQYYEEEERQRGNFPDRFSGHQFPNYSSELNVNALLLGDSALYLCASSLGGMGAFFGQGTRLTVV.

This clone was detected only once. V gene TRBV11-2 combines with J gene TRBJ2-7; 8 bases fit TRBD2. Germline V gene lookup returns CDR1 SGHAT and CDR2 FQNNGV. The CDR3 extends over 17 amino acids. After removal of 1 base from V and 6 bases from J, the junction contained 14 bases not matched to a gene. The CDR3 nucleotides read TGTGCCAGCAGCTTAGCATTTGATTGGCGGGAGGCCGGCGAGCAGTACTTC. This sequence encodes CASSLAFDWREAGEQYF. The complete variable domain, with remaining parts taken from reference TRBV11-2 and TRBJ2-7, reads EAGVAQSPRYKIIEKRQSVAFWCNPISGHATLYWYQQILGQGPKLLIQFQNNGVVDDSQLPKDRFSAERLKGVDSTLKIQPAKLEDSAVYLCASSLAFDWREAGEQYFGPGTRLTVT.

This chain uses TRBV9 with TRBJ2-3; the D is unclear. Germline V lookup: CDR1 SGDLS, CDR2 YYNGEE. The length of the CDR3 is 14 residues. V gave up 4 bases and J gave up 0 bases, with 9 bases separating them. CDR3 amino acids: CASSPQSSTDTQYF. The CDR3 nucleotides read TGTGCCAGCAGCCCACAATCTAGCACAGATACGCAGTATTTT.

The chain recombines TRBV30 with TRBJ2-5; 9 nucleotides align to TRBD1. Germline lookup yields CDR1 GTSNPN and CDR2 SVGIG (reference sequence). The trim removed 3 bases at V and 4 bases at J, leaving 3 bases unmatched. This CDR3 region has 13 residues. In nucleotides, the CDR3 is TGTGCCTGGAGCGTGGACAGGGGAGAGACCCAGTACTTC. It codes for CAWSVDRGETQYF.